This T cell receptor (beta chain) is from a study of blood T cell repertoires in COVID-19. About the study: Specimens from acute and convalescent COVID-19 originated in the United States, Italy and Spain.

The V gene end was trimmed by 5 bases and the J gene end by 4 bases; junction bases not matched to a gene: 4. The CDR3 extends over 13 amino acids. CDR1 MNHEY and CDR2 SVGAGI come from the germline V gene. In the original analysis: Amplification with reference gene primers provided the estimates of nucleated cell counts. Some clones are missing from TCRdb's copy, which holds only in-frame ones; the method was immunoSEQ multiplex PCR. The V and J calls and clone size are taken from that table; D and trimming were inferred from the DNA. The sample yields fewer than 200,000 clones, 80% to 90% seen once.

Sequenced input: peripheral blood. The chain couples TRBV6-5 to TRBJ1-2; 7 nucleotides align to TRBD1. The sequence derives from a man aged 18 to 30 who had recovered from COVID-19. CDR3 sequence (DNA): TGTGCCAGCAGTATTGGACAGGCCTATGGCTACACCTTC. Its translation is CASSIGQAYGYTF.